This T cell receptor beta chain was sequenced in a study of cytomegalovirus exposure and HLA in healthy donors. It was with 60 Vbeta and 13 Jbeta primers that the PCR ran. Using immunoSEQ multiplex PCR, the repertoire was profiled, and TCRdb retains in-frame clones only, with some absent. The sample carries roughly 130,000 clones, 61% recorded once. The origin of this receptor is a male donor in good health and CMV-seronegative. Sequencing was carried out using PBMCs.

The CDR3 sequence is CASSLAQTYSGNTIYF. Here the CDR3 DNA reads TGTGCCAGCAGCTTAGCACAGACCTACTCTGGAAACACCATATATTTT. The V and J genes are TRBV7-6 and TRBJ1-3; no reliable D call. V was clipped by 0 bases and J by 0 bases, with 9 bases between them. The CDR3 totals 16 residues. Germline V gives CDR1 SGHVS, CDR2 FNYEAQ.